The rows below give T cell receptor beta chains drawn from one sample of a study of blood T cell repertoires in COVID-19. Profiled with immunoSEQ multiplex PCR; TCRdb holds only in-frame clones, not every one. The table records about 200,000 clones, roughly 81% of them present only once. Sequenced input: peripheral blood. The receptors were sampled from an elderly woman with acute or convalescent COVID-19. Both conserved end residues are part of each CDR3. D genes are given only for firm matches. Not all rows give a size; the values are once, few, many and, for expanded clones, a class.

d_call cdr3_length j_call v_call clone_size cdr3_nt cdr3_aa
TRBD1 15 TRBJ2-7 TRBV19 - TGTGCCAGTAGTCGCGGACAGGGGGGCTCCTACGAGCAGTACTTC CASSRGQGGSYEQYF
- 12 TRBJ2-1 TRBV21-1 - TGTGCCAGCAGCAAAGAGGACAGGGGAGAGTTCTTC CASSKEDRGEFF
- 13 TRBJ1-5 TRBV19 few TGTGCCAGTAGTACAGGGTTCAATCAGCCCCAGCATTTT CASSTGFNQPQHF
- 15 TRBJ1-6 TRBV19 - TGTGCCAGTAGTATACCAGGGCGGCAGAATTCACCCCTCCACTTT CASSIPGRQNSPLHF
- 12 TRBJ2-7 TRBV15 - TGTGCCACCAGCAGAGACCGCAGCGAGCAGTACTTC CATSRDRSEQYF
- 14 TRBJ1-5 TRBV3-1/TRBV3-2 - TGTGCCAGCAGTGGAGGGAATAGCAATCAGCCCCAGCATTTT CASSGGNSNQPQHF
TRBD1 15 TRBJ2-7 TRBV19 - TGTGCCAGTAGTGCGGACCGGGACAGAAGTTACGAGCAGTACTTC CASSADRDRSYEQYF
- 13 TRBJ1-2 TRBV7-2 - TGTGCCAGCAGCTCTCACATAGCCTATGGCTACACCTTC CASSSHIAYGYTF
- 16 TRBJ2-7 TRBV11-3 - TGTGCCAGCAGCTTAGGAGGTACCCCTTTGTTATACGAGCAGTACTTC CASSLGGTPLLYEQYF
- 14 TRBJ2-7 TRBV14 once TGTGCCAGCAGCCAAGAACCGGGTCCCTACGAGCAGTACTTC CASSQEPGPYEQYF
TRBD1 19 TRBJ1-5 TRBV6-2/TRBV6-3 - TGTGCCAGCAGTTACGGCTTAACAATTTACAGGGGAAGCAATCAGCCCCAGCATTTT CASSYGLTIYRGSNQPQHF
TRBD1 15 TRBJ2-5 TRBV2 - TGTGCCAGCAGTGAGCGGACAGGTTCTTTGGAGACCCAGTACTTC CASSERTGSLETQYF
TRBD1 13 TRBJ2-7 TRBV30 - TGTGCCTGGAGAACCCAGGGGGCTAACGAGCAGTACTTC CAWRTQGANEQYF